This paragraph covers one TCR beta chain sequence. Its antigen is undetermined. The data originate from a study of cytomegalovirus exposure and HLA in healthy donors. On the study more broadly: Unique TCRs numbering around 85 million, obtained from HLA-typed donors, made up an early data release. General study results and limits: Later analysis associated a missense DCLRE1C variant with TCR beta V- and J-gene trimming.

Looked up from germline, CDR1 is SEHNR and CDR2 is FQNEAQ (reference sequence). The CDR3 loop spans 15 amino acids. V lost 0 bases and J lost 7; bases outside the gene matches: 5. The primer mix had 60 Vbeta and 13 Jbeta primers. Sequenced by immunoSEQ multiplex PCR; TCRdb stores in-frame clones only, minus some. The sample totals tens of thousands of clones. This sequence originates from a woman in her thirties or forties in good health and CMV-seronegative. V and J are TRBV7-9 and TRBJ1-2; the match to TRBD1 covers 10 bases. The sequenced sample was PBMCs. CDR3 protein: CASSLAGTGDGGYTF. DNA for the CDR3: TGTGCCAGCAGCTTAGCGGGGACAGGGGACGGTGGCTACACCTTC.